One and the same sample provided the 8 T cell receptor beta chains below, sequenced in a study of T cell responses to AZD1222 COVID-19 vaccine. The protocol was immunoSEQ multiplex PCR, while the TCRdb copy is restricted to in-frame clones and leaves out a portion. The sample lists fewer than 50,000 clones; 60% to 85% were seen once. Sequences were derived from peripheral blood, sampled on day 0 of AZD1222 vaccination. These receptors all come from an adult in good health.

V is TRBV7-8 and J is TRBJ2-7; 7 positions agree with TRBD2. The CDR3 extends over 15 amino acids. Germline loops: CDR1 SGHVS, CDR2 FQNEAQ. V was pared by 8 bases and J by 4 bases, with 14 bases of the junction left unmatched. The CDR3 spells CASSPRGGEAYEQYF. As DNA, the CDR3 is TGTGCCAGCTCCCCGCGGGGAGGGGAGGCTTACGAGCAGTACTTC. The full variable domain, its missing parts supplied by reference TRBV7-8 and TRBJ2-7, is GAGVSQSPRYKVAKRGQDVALRCDPISGHVSLFWYQQALGQGPEFLTYFQNEAQLDKSGLPSDRFFAERPEGSVSTLKIQRTQQEDSAVYLCASSPRGGEAYEQYFGPGTRLTVT.

The DNA for the CDR3 is TGTGCCAGCAGTTTAATATTCAGAAGTCGGAACACTGAAGCTTTCTTT. Protein sequence: CASSLIFRSRNTEAFF. The gene calls are TRBV28 and TRBJ1-1; no reliable D call. Germline V lookup: CDR1 MDHEN, CDR2 SYDVKM. The CDR3 loop spans 16 amino acids. Trimming removed 2 bases from V and 1 base from J, with 14 bases in between.

This chain joins TRBV6-5 and TRBJ1-4; D is ambiguous. This CDR3 comprises 12 residues. Germline lookup yields CDR1 MNHEY and CDR2 SVGAGI. V was pared by 5 bases and J by 9 bases, with 10 bases between. The CDR3 reads CASSPPGKKLFF. The CDR3 nucleotides are TGTGCCAGCAGTCCCCCCGGGAAAAAACTGTTTTTT.

In this sample, this clone turned up a few times. The gene calls are TRBV3-1 (or the pseudogene TRBV3-2) and TRBJ2-7; 9 nucleotides align to TRBD1. The CDR3 totals 13 residues. With V trimmed by 4 bases and J by 6 bases, 4 bases remained unmatched. Germline V gene lookup returns CDR1 LGHDT and CDR2 YNNKEL (reference sequence). The DNA of the CDR3 is TGTGCCAGCAGCCGCCGGGACAGGGCCGAGCAGTACTTC. This gives the protein CASSRRDRAEQYF.

The chain joins TRBV7-2 to TRBJ2-5; the match to TRBD1 covers 7 bases. Germline V gene sequence: CDR1 SGHTA, CDR2 FQGNSA. V trimming: 6 bases; J trimming: 5 bases; junction bases outside the gene matches: 15. The CDR3 is made up of 16 amino acids. The DNA for the CDR3 is TGTGCCAGCAGGTCGACAGGGCTGGAAACTTCGGAGACCCAGTACTTC. This sequence encodes CASRSTGLETSETQYF. Full variable domain (outside the CDR3, taken from reference TRBV7-2 and TRBJ2-5): GAGVSQSPSNKVTEKGKDVELRCDPISGHTALYWYRQSLGQGLEFLIYFQGNSAPDKSGLPSDRFSAERTGGSVSTLTIQRTQQEDSAVYLCASRSTGLETSETQYFGPGTRLLVL.

The chain combines TRBV28 with TRBJ1-1; D uncertain. The CDR3 contains 12 residues. V shed 6 bases and J shed 7 bases, with 12 bases lying between them. The germline V gene encodes CDR1 MDHEN and CDR2 SYDVKM. The CDR3 DNA reads as TGTGCCAGCAGCCGAAAGGGCGGTGAAGCTTTCTTT. The encoded protein is CASSRKGGEAFF.

The V gene is TRBV4-2, the J gene TRBJ1-4; D is ambiguous. This CDR3 has 14 amino acids. Per the germline V gene, CDR1 is LGHNA and CDR2 is YNFKEQ. V dropped 5 bases and J dropped 5 bases, with 12 bases sitting between them. The CDR3 loop reads CASSSWAKNEKLFF. As DNA, the CDR3 is TGTGCCAGCAGCTCGTGGGCGAAAAATGAAAAACTGTTTTTT.

This clone was seen a single time. The V gene is TRBV18, the J gene TRBJ2-2; possibly TRBD1 or TRBD2 for D (5 bases each). The V and J ends lost 4 bases and 0 bases respectively, with 9 bases between them. The CDR3 is 15 residues long. Germline V gives CDR1 KGHSH, CDR2 LQKENI. The DNA of the CDR3 is TGTGCCAGCTCACGGGACGTACCGAACACCGGGGAGCTGTTTTTT. It is translated as CASSRDVPNTGELFF.